The 8 T cell receptor beta chains below were found in one sample sequenced in a study of blood T cells in healthy people across ages. Through a sample-barcoded 5' primer and a J-beta primer mix, a second PCR was run for roughly 7 to 12 cycles. TCRdb independently ran MiXCR on the 5' RACE reads; one entry per CDR3 protein. This sample carries approximately 940,000 distinct CDR3 sequences, 45% to 50% of them seen once, and the ten largest clones take roughly 13%. The sample was blood. These receptors were taken from a man aged 25-45 years in good health.

J is TRBJ2-1 and V is TRBV9; 7 bases map to TRBD1. V lost 0 bases and J lost 0; bases outside the gene matches: 3. The CDR3 length is 16 residues. Germline V gene data show CDR1 as SGDLS and CDR2 as YYNGEE. The DNA for the CDR3 is TGTGCCAGCAGCGTAGCGTGGACAGGCTCCTACAATGAGCAGTTCTTC. Its translation is CASSVAWTGSYNEQFF.

The chain has TRBV6-6 and TRBJ1-3; D might be TRBD1 (6 bases). Germline CDR1 MNHNY, CDR2 SVGAGI (reference sequence). The V end lost 2 bases, the J end lost 0 bases, and 11 bases lay between the germline ends. This CDR3 has 16 residues. DNA of the CDR3: TGTGCCAGCAGTTACCCAACAGGGAGCTCTGGAAACACCATATATTTT. Its protein is CASSYPTGSSGNTIYF.

This clonotype was seen repeatedly, ten times or more. The chain combines TRBV6-5 with TRBJ2-4, with 8 bases identical to TRBD1. Losses at the gene ends were 7 bases for V and 5 bases for J; bases not matched to a gene: 10. This CDR3 spans 15 amino acids. Germline V gives CDR1 MNHEY, CDR2 SVGAGI. The CDR3 here is CASNRSGTGQNIQYF. The CDR3 DNA sequence: TGTGCCAGCAATCGCTCCGGGACAGGCCAAAACATTCAGTACTTC.

This clonotype was observed a handful of times. This chain links TRBV4-1 with TRBJ1-4, with 8 bases lining up with TRBD1. The CDR3 length is 16 residues. Germline CDR1 and CDR2: MGHRA and YSYEKL. V lost 0 bases and J lost 8; bases outside the gene matches: 8. The CDR3 DNA reads as TGCGCCAGCAGCCAAGATACCGGGACAGGCCGCGAAAAACTGTTTTTT. This gives the protein CASSQDTGTGREKLFF.

V gene TRBV7-6 combines with J gene TRBJ1-1; TRBD1 is a possible D gene (5 bases). The CDR3 loop spans 18 amino acids. CDR1 is SGHVS, CDR2 FNYEAQ, per germline. V was trimmed by 1 base and J by 1 base, leaving 19 bases between them. The CDR3: CASSLVRRGGRGNTEAFF. The DNA of the CDR3 is TGTGCCAGCAGCTTAGTTCGGAGGGGCGGAAGAGGGAACACTGAAGCTTTCTTT.

V gene TRBV20-1 combines with J gene TRBJ2-3; 9 bases align to TRBD2. The CDR3 consists of 14 residues. The junction had 6 bases not matched to a gene; V was cut back by 6 bases and J by 2 bases. Looked up from germline, CDR1 is DFQATT and CDR2 is SNEGSKA (reference sequence). The CDR3 DNA reads TGCAGTGCCCGGAGCGGGGGGATCACAGATACGCAGTATTTT. Its protein product is CSARSGGITDTQYF.

The V gene is TRBV27, the J gene TRBJ1-1; D perhaps matches TRBD1 (6 bases). The V end lost 5 bases, the J end lost 0 bases, and 13 bases lay between the germline ends. CDR1 is MNHEY and CDR2 is SMNVEV in the germline V gene (reference sequence). CDR3 length: 15 residues. Written as DNA, the CDR3 is TGTGCCAGCAGTAGAGGACAGACAATGAACACTGAAGCTTTCTTT. This encodes CASSRGQTMNTEAFF.

The chain is built from TRBV4-1 and TRBJ2-7, with 9 bases matching TRBD1. The V segment lost 3 bases and the J segment 3 bases; nucleotides outside the gene matches: 6. From germline, CDR1 is MGHRA and CDR2 YSYEKL. This CDR3 is 15 amino acids long. The CDR3, as DNA: TGCGCCAGCAGCCAGCCCGGGACAGGGAACTACGAGCAGTACTTC. Its translation is CASSQPGTGNYEQYF.